The next 3 T cell receptor beta chains were all read from a single sample in a study of blood T cell repertoires in COVID-19 (dated by TCRdb to 2019 to 2021). The library came from the immunoSEQ multiplex PCR assay. TCRdb stores this immuneACCESS table with in-frame sequences only. Part of the clones is absent; in the studies checked, under half of the shortfall reflects unresolved V genes, and no reason is known for the rest. The sample has roughly 400,000 clones on record, roughly 90% of them singletons. Jointly, the top ten make up 2% to 2.5% of the sample. What was sequenced was PBMCs or T cells enriched from blood (not recorded which). The receptors come from a woman aged 35 to 49 with acute COVID-19.

The chain links TRBV3-1 (or the pseudogene TRBV3-2) to TRBJ2-7, with a weak D call TRBD1 (6 bases). Germline CDR1 reads LGHDT; CDR2 reads YNNKEL (reference sequence). V lost 6 bases, J lost 4 bases, and 13 bases lay in between. CDR3 length equals 13 residues. The DNA of the CDR3 is TGTGCCAGCAGTTGGGACACAGATTACGAGCAGTACTTC. As protein: CASSWDTDYEQYF.

The V and J genes are TRBV7-2 and TRBJ2-1, with D possibly TRBD2 on 6 matching bases. The CDR3 has 14 residues. Germline values: CDR1 SGHTA, CDR2 FQGNSA. The V end lost 0 bases, the J end lost 3 bases, and 6 bases lay between the germline ends. The CDR3 sequence: CASSLAGGYNEQFF. In nucleotides, the CDR3 is TGTGCCAGCAGCTTAGCGGGGGGCTACAATGAGCAGTTCTTC.

V gene TRBV7-9 combines with J gene TRBJ2-7; 10 bases agree with TRBD1. The CDR3 spans 14 residues. V was pared by 3 bases and J by 4 bases, with 3 bases of the junction left unmatched. The V gene's germline CDR1 is SEHNR and CDR2 FQNEAQ (reference sequence). In DNA, the CDR3 is TGTGCCAGCAGCTTGGGACAGGGGTTGTACGAGCAGTACTTC. Its protein is CASSLGQGLYEQYF. The full variable domain, completed using reference TRBV7-9 and TRBJ2-7, is DTGVSQNPRHKITKRGQNVTFRCDPISEHNRLYWYRQTLGQGPEFLTYFQNEAQLEKSRLLSDRFSAERPKGSFSTLEIQRTEQGDSAMYLCASSLGQGLYEQYFGPGTRLTVT.